This TCR beta chain was profiled in a study of blood T cell repertoires in COVID-19. Study at large: Spain, Italy and the United States supplied samples that represented acute and convalescent COVID-19. T cells, B-cell-depleted T cells, or PBMCs provided the cDNA or gDNA that served as material.

CDR1 is MNHEY, CDR2 SVGAGI, per germline. The CDR3 contains 13 residues. The V and J ends lost 6 bases and 6 bases, in that order; junction bases with no gene match: 4. Sequencing used immunoSEQ multiplex PCR; TCRdb keeps in-frame clones, though not all of them. The sample has 100,000 to 150,000 clones; 87% are singletons. The genes are TRBV6-5 and TRBJ1-4, with 7 bases lining up with TRBD1. Input material: peripheral blood. The TCR sequence derives from a woman aged 65 to 85 with acute or convalescent COVID-19. CDR3 in DNA: TGTGCCAGCAGATTAGGGGGCGATGAAAAACTGTTTTTT. It specifies CASRLGGDEKLFF.